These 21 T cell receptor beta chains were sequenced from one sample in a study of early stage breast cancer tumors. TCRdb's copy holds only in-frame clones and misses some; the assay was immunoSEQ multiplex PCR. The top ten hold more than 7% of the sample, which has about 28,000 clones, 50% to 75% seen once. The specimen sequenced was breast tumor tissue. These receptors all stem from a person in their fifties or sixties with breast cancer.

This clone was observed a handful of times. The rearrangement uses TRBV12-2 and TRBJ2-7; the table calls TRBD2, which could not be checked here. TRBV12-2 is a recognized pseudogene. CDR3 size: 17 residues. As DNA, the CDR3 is TGTGCAAGTCGCATATGCAGCGGGAATGGTGGGGCCTACGAGCAGTACTTC. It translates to CASRICSGNGGAYEQYF.

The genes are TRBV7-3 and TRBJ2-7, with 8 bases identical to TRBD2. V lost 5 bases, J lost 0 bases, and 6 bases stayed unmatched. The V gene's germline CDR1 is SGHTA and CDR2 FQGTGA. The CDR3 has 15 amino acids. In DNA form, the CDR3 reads TGTGCCAGCAGCCCGGGCAGCGGGAGCTCCTACGAGCAGTACTTC. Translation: CASSPGSGSSYEQYF. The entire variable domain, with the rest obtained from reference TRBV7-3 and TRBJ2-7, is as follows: GAGVSQTPSNKVTEKGKYVELRCDPISGHTALYWYRQSLGQGPEFLIYFQGTGAADDSGLPNDRFFAVRPEGSVSTLKIQRTERGDSAVYLCASSPGSGSSYEQYFGPGTRLTVT.

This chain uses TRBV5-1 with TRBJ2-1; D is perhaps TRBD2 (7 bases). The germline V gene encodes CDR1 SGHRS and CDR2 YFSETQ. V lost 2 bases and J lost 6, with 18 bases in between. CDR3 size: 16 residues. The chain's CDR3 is CASSLGGGGPANEQFF. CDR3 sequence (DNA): TGCGCCAGCAGCTTAGGAGGGGGGGGGCCCGCCAATGAGCAGTTCTTC.

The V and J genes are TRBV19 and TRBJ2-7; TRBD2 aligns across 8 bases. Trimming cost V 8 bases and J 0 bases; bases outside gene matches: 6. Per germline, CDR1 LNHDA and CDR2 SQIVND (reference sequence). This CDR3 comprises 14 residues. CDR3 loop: CASRAGGNSYEQYF. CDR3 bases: TGTGCCAGTCGCGCGGGAGGAAACTCCTACGAGCAGTACTTC.

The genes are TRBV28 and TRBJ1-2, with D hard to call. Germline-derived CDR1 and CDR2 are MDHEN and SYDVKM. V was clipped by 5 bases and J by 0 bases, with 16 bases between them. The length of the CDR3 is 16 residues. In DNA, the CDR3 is TGTGCCAGCAGTCCGTCCATCTTAGTGTCTAACTATGGCTACACCTTC. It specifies CASSPSILVSNYGYTF.

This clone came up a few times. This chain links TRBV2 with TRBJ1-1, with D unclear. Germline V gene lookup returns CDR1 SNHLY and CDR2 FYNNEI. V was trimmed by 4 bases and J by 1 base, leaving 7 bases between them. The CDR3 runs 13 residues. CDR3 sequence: CASSVEENTEAFF. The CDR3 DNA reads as TGTGCCAGCAGTGTGGAGGAGAACACTGAAGCTTTCTTT.

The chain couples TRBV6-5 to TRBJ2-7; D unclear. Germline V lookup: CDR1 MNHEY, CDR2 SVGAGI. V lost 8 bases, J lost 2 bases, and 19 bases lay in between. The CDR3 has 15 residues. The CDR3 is CASSTTWGTAYEQYF. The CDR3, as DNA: TGTGCCAGCTCGACAACCTGGGGAACTGCCTACGAGCAGTACTTC.

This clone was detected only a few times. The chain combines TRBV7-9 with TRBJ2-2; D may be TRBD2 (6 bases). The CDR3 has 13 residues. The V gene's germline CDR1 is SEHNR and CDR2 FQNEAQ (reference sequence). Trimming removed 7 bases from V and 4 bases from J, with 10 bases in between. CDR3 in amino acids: CASNIGSTGELFF. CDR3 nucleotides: TGTGCCAGCAATATCGGGAGCACCGGGGAGCTGTTTTTT.

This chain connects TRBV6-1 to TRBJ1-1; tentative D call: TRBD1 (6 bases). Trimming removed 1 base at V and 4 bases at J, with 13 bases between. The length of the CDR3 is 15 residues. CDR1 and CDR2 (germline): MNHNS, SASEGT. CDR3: CASSEEGGVSTEAFF. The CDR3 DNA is TGTGCCAGCAGTGAAGAAGGGGGAGTGAGCACTGAAGCTTTCTTT.

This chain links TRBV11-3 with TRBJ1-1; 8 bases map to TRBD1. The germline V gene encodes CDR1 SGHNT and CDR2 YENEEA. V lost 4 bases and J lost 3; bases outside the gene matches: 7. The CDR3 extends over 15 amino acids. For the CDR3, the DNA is TGTGCCAGCAGCTCCGGACAGGGCCGTGACACTGAAGCTTTCTTT. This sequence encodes CASSSGQGRDTEAFF.

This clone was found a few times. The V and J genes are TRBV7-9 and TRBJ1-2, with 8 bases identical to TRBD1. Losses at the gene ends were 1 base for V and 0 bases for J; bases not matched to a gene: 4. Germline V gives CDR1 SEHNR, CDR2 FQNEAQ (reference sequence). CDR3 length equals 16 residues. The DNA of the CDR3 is TGTGCCAGCAGCTTAGTTCAGGGGGCGACTAACTATGGCTACACCTTC. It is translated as CASSLVQGATNYGYTF.

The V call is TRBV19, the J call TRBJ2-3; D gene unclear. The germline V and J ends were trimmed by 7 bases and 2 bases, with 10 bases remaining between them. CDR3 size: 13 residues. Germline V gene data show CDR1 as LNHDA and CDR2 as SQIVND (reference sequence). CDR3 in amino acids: CASKDLNTDTQYF. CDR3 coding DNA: TGTGCCAGTAAGGATTTAAACACAGATACGCAGTATTTT.

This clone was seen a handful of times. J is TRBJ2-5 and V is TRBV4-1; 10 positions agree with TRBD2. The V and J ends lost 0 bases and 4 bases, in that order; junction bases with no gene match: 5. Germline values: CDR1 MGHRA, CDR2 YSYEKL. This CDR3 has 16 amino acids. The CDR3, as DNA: TGCGCCAGCAGCCAAGAAGGGGCTAGCGGGAGAGAGACCCAGTACTTC. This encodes CASSQEGASGRETQYF.

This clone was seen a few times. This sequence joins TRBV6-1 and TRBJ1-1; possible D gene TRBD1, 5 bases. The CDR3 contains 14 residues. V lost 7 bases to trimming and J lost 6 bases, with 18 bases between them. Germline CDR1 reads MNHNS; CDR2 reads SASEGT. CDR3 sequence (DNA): TGTGCCAGCACGGGGGAGGGTAGCGTCCCTGAAGCTTTCTTT. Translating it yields CASTGEGSVPEAFF.

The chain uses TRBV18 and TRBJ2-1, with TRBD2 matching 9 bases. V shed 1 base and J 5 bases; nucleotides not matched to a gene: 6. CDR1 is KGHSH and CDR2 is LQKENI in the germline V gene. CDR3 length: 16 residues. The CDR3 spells CASSPRLAGRHNEQFF. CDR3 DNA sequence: TGTGCCAGCTCACCACGCCTAGCGGGGCGACACAATGAGCAGTTCTTC. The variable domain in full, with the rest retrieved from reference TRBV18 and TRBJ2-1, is NAGVMQNPRHLVRRRGQEARLRCSPMKGHSHVYWYRQLPEEGLKFMVYLQKENIIDESGMPKERFSAEFPKEGPSILRIQQVVRGDSAAYFCASSPRLAGRHNEQFFGPGTRLTVL.

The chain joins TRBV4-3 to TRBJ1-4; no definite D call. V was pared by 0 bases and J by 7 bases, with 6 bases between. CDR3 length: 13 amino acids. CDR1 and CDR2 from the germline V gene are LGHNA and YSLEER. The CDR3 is CASSQDSGEKLFF. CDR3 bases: TGCGCCAGCAGCCAAGATTCTGGTGAAAAACTGTTTTTT.

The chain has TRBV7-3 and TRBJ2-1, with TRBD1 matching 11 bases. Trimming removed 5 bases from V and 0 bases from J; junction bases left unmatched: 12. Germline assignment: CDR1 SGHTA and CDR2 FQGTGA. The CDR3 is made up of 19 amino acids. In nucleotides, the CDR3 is TGTGCCAGCAGCCCAAGAGGACAGGGGGCGGTCAGCTCCTACAATGAGCAGTTCTTC. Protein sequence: CASSPRGQGAVSSYNEQFF.

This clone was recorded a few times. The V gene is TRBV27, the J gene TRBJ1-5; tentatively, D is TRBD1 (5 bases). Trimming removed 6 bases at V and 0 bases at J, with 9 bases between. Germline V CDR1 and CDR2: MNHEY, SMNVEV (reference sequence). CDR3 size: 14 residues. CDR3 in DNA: TGTGCCAGCAGCAAGACAGATAGCAATCAGCCCCAGCATTTT. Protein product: CASSKTDSNQPQHF.

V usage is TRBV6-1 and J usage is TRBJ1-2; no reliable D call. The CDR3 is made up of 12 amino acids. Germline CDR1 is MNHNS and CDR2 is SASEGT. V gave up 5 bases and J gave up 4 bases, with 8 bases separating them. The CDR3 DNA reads TGTGCCAGCAGTCCCGGGGTCTATGGCTACACCTTC. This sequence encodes CASSPGVYGYTF.

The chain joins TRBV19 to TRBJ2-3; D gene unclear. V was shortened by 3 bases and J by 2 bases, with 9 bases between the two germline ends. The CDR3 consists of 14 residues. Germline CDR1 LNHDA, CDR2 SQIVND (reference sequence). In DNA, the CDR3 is TGTGCCAGTAGTATTGACTGGGACACAGATACGCAGTATTTT. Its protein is CASSIDWDTDTQYF.

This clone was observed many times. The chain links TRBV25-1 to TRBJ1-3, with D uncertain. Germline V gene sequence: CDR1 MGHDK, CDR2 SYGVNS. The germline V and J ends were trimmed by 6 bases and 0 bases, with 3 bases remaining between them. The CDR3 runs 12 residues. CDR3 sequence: CASRGSGNTIYF. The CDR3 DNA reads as TGTGCCAGCAGGGGCTCTGGAAACACCATATATTTT.